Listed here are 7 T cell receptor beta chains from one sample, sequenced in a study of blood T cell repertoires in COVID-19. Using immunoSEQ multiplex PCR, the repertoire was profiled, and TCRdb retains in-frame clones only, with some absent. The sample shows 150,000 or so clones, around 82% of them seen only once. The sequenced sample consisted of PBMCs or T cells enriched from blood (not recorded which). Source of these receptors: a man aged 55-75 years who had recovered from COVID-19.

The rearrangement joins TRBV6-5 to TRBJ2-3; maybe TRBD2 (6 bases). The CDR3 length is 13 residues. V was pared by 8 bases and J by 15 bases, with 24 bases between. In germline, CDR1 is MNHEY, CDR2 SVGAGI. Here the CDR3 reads CASSLGGLTRQYF. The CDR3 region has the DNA TGTGCCAGCTCCCTGGGGGGACTTACGCGCCAATATTTT.

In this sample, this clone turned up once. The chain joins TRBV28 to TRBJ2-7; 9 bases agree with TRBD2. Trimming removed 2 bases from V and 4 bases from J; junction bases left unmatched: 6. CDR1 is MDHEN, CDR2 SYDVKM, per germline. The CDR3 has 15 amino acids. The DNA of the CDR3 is TGTGCCAGCAGTTTAGGGCGGGGGGGCCTTTACGAGCAGTACTTC. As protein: CASSLGRGGLYEQYF.

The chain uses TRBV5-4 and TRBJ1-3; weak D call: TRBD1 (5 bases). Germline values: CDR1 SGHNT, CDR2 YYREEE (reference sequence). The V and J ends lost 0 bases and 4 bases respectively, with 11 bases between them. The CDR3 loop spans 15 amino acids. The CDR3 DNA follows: TGTGCCAGCAGCTTGGGACAGATCACAGGAAACACCATATATTTT. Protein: CASSLGQITGNTIYF.

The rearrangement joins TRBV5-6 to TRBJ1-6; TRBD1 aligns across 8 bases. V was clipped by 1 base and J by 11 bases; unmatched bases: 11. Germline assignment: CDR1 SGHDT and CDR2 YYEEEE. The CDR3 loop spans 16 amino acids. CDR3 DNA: TGTGCCAGCAGCTTGACACAGGGGGGCCCAATTCCACCCCTCCACTTT. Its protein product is CASSLTQGGPIPPLHF.

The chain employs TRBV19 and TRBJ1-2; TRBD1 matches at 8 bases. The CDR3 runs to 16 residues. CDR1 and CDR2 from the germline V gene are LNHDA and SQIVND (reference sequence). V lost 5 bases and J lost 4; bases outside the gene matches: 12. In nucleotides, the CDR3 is TGTGCCAGTAGTTCAACTCCCGGGACAGGCGTCTATGGCTACACCTTC. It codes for CASSSTPGTGVYGYTF.

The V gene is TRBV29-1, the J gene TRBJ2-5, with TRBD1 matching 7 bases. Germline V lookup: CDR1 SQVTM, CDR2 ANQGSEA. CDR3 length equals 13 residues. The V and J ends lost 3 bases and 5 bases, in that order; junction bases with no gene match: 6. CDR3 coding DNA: TGCAGCGTTGAGGTCGTGACAGGGGAGACCCAGTACTTC. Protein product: CSVEVVTGETQYF.

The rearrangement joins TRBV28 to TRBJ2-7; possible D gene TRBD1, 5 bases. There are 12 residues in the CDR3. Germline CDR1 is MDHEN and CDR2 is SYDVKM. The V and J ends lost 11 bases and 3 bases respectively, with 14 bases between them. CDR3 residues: CACQAGIYEQYF. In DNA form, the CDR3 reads TGTGCCTGCCAAGCAGGGATCTACGAGCAGTACTTC.